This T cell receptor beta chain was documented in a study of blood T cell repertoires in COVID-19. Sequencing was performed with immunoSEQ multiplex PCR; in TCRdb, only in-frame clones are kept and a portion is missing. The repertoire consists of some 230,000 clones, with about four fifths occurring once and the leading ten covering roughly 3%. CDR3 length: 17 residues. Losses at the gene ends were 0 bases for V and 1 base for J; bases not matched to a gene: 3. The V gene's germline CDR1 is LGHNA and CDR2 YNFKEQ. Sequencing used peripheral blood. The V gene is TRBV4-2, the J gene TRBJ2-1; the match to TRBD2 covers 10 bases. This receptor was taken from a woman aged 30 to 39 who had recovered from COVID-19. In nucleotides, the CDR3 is TGTGCCAGCAGCCAAGAGCCTAGCGGGAGTTCCTACAATGAGCAGTTCTTC. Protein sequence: CASSQEPSGSSYNEQFF.